This record concerns one TCR beta chain sequence. The sample belongs to a study of technical replicates of blood from several donors. Generated by immunoSEQ multiplex PCR, the TCRdb table keeps only in-frame clones and is missing some. This sample carries about 75,000 clones, about 97% of them seen once, and the ten largest clones take approximately 0.2%. Germline CDR1 is SGDLS and CDR2 is YYNGEE. V gave up 3 bases and J gave up 3 bases; unmatched junction bases: 6. The CDR3 spans 16 residues. V usage is TRBV9 and J usage is TRBJ2-5, with 12 bases that match TRBD2. Sequenced sample: T cells isolated from PBMCs. This TCR was sampled from a human donor in good health. The CDR3 spells CASSGFRLAGEETQYF. In DNA, the CDR3 is TGTGCCAGCAGCGGCTTCCGACTAGCGGGGGAAGAGACCCAGTACTTC.